One sample yielded the 28 T cell receptor beta chains listed below, sequenced in a study of T-cell memory formation after mild COVID-19. TCRdb re-called the 5' RACE reads through MiXCR, storing one row per CDR3 protein. The data show approximately 300,000 distinct CDR3 sequences, around 8% seen once. The sample was PBMCs or a T cell subset sorted from them (not recorded which). The receptor set was obtained from a man aged 18 to 29 who had mild COVID-19 (a few samples of this study predate the infection). Cell type and time point are not known.

This sequence joins TRBV7-6 and TRBJ2-5; D may be TRBD2 (6 bases). The V end was cut by 5 bases, the J end by 0 bases, with 19 bases between. CDR3 size: 17 residues. Germline V gene data show CDR1 as SGHVS and CDR2 as FNYEAQ. CDR3 sequence reads: CASSLGVRGTDQETQYF. DNA of the CDR3: TGTGCCAGCAGCCTAGGGGTGCGGGGCACCGACCAAGAGACCCAGTACTTC.

The chain recombines TRBV6-7 with TRBJ2-7, with TRBD1 matching 9 bases. TRBV6-7 is recorded as an ORF, its role being uncertain. With 1 base clipped from V and 3 bases from J, the junction kept 4 bases outside the gene matches. This CDR3 is built from 15 residues. DNA of the CDR3: TGTGCCAGCAGTTACTACGGGACAGGGTGCTACGAGCAGTACTTC. Encoded protein: CASSYYGTGCYEQYF.

In this sample, this clonotype turned up many times. V and J are TRBV27 and TRBJ2-7; D is perhaps TRBD2 (6 bases). This CDR3 contains 15 residues. V dropped 5 bases and J dropped 3 bases, with 17 bases sitting between them. CDR1 and CDR2 (germline): MNHEY, SMNVEV (reference sequence). Written as DNA, the CDR3 is TGTGCCAGCAGTCAAAAGCCCGGGAGAGGCTACGAGCAGTACTTC. This translates into CASSQKPGRGYEQYF.

This clonotype appeared a few times. V and J are TRBV2 and TRBJ1-5, with D possibly matching TRBD1 (5 bases). CDR1 is SNHLY, CDR2 FYNNEI, per germline. This CDR3 is 17 amino acids long. The germline V and J ends were trimmed by 1 base and 0 bases, with 13 bases remaining between them. CDR3 loop: CASSEDYGQLSNQPQHF. DNA for the CDR3: TGTGCCAGCAGTGAAGACTACGGACAACTTAGCAATCAGCCCCAGCATTTT.

V is TRBV12-3 or TRBV12-4 and J is TRBJ2-5; possibly TRBD1 for D (6 bases). The CDR3 contains 14 residues. V was trimmed by 5 bases and J by 1 base, leaving 11 bases between them. The CDR3, as DNA: TGTGCCAGCAGTATTCAGGGGCTCCAAGAGACCCAGTACTTC. Its translation: CASSIQGLQETQYF.

The genes are TRBV5-5 and TRBJ2-3, with D uncertain. This CDR3 spans 13 amino acids. V was shortened by 0 bases and J by 2 bases, with 4 bases between the two germline ends. Germline CDR1 is SGHKS and CDR2 is YYEKEE (reference sequence). The CDR3 sequence is CASSLDLTDTQYF. The CDR3 DNA reads as TGTGCCAGCAGCTTGGACCTCACAGATACGCAGTATTTT.

The genes are TRBV5-1 and TRBJ2-5; D is ambiguous. The V gene lost 7 bases and the J gene lost 5 bases, with 24 bases spanning the gap. Germline CDR1 reads SGHRS; CDR2 reads YFSETQ. This CDR3 contains 16 residues. The CDR3 sequence: CASLEVPVSGVETQYF. The CDR3 DNA sequence: TGCGCCAGCCTAGAGGTCCCGGTCTCAGGCGTGGAGACCCAGTACTTC.

The chain carries TRBV6-5 and TRBJ2-3; D is unclear. V was clipped by 0 bases and J by 1 base, with 11 bases between them. CDR3 size: 16 residues. Germline assignment: CDR1 MNHEY and CDR2 SVGAGI. The CDR3 region has the DNA TGTGCCAGCAGTTACTCGAGTAGGCTCCGCACAGATACGCAGTATTTT. It specifies CASSYSSRLRTDTQYF.

For the CDR3, the DNA is TGTGCCACCAGTGATTTCGGGACAGGGGGCGCAGATACGCAGTATTTT. Translating gives CATSDFGTGGADTQYF. The chain couples TRBV24-1 to TRBJ2-3, with 12 bases aligning to TRBD1. The CDR3 is 16 residues long. Per germline, CDR1 KGHDR and CDR2 SFDVKD. V lost 1 base and J lost 4; bases outside the gene matches: 2.

The rearrangement uses TRBV3-1 and TRBJ2-6, with TRBD1 matching over 8 bases. After removal of 3 bases from V and 2 bases from J, the junction contained 12 bases not matched to a gene. The germline CDR1 and CDR2 sequences are LGHDT and YNNKEL (reference sequence). The CDR3 length is 19 residues. The CDR3 region has the DNA TGTGCCAGCAGCCAGCGAACGGACAGGGATGTCACTGGGGCCAACGTCCTGACTTTC. Protein sequence: CASSQRTDRDVTGANVLTF.

This clonotype was recorded many times. The chain recombines TRBV6-5 with TRBJ1-2; D remains unclear. This CDR3 is built from 13 residues. From germline, CDR1 is MNHEY and CDR2 SVGAGI. The V end was cut by 6 bases, the J end by 5 bases, with 13 bases between. CDR3 residues: CASRPRASYGYTF. The CDR3 DNA follows: TGTGCCAGCAGGCCCAGAGCCAGTTATGGCTACACCTTC.

This clonotype was recorded many times. The CDR3 region is CASTQWGVTEAFF. CDR3 bases: TGTGCCAGCACCCAGTGGGGGGTCACTGAAGCTTTCTTT. The chain employs TRBV7-2 and TRBJ1-1; weak D call: TRBD1 (5 bases). The ends were cut back, 7 bases at V and 4 bases at J, with 13 bases in the middle. The germline V gene has CDR1 SGHTA and CDR2 FQGNSA. The CDR3 is made up of 13 amino acids.

This sequence joins TRBV19 and TRBJ2-7, with 8 nucleotides matching TRBD1. Germline V gene sequence: CDR1 LNHDA, CDR2 SQIVND (reference sequence). Trimming took 6 bases from V and 3 from J; bases not matched to a gene: 13. The CDR3 extends over 16 amino acids. This chain's CDR3 is CASREADRVPYYEQYV. Here the CDR3 DNA reads TGTGCCAGTAGGGAAGCGGACAGGGTGCCCTACTACGAGCAGTACGTC.

In its sample, this clonotype was seen a few times. V is TRBV4-1 and J is TRBJ1-2, with D maybe TRBD1 (5 bases). Trimming took off 3 bases at V and 3 bases at J, with 17 bases between the two ends. Germline values: CDR1 MGHRA, CDR2 YSYEKL. This CDR3 has 16 residues. The CDR3 protein is CASSHVGPGVYYGYTF. DNA of the CDR3: TGCGCCAGCAGCCACGTGGGACCAGGAGTATACTATGGCTACACCTTC.

This clonotype has at least ten counts. V is TRBV20-1 and J is TRBJ2-3, with D unresolved. In germline, CDR1 is DFQATT, CDR2 SNEGSKA (reference sequence). The CDR3 has 13 amino acids. Trimming left V 0 bases short and J 2 bases short, with 6 bases between. The CDR3 sequence is CSARDQDTDTQYF. The CDR3 DNA sequence: TGCAGTGCTAGAGACCAAGACACAGATACGCAGTATTTT.

This clonotype was seen many times. The chain has TRBV12-3 or TRBV12-4 and TRBJ1-2; D is unresolved. V was pared by 5 bases and J by 4 bases, with 8 bases between. The CDR3 totals 12 residues. The CDR3 DNA is TGTGCCAGCAGTACGGACTCCTATGGCTACACCTTC. Translation gives CASSTDSYGYTF.

This chain links TRBV7-9 with TRBJ2-5; unclear D gene. Trimming cost V 8 bases and J 3 bases, with 13 bases left between them. Germline values: CDR1 SEHNR, CDR2 FQNEAQ (reference sequence). The CDR3 covers 13 residues. The CDR3 DNA follows: TGTGCCAGCCGCGGACGGATAAAAGAGACCCAGTACTTC. Translation gives CASRGRIKETQYF.

V usage is TRBV4-2 and J usage is TRBJ2-3, with TRBD2 matching 11 bases. Losses at the gene ends were 1 base for V and 7 bases for J; bases not matched to a gene: 4. Germline V gene sequence: CDR1 LGHNA, CDR2 YNFKEQ. The CDR3 has 15 amino acids. DNA for the CDR3: TGTGCCAGCAGCCAAGGGTGGACTAGCGGGTATACGCAGTATTTT. Translating gives CASSQGWTSGYTQYF.

This clonotype was picked up a small number of times. The chain recombines TRBV20-1 with TRBJ2-1; D possibly matches TRBD1 or TRBD2 (6 bases each). CDR1 DFQATT and CDR2 SNEGSKA come from the germline V gene (reference sequence). V lost 2 bases, J lost 6 bases, and 14 bases lay in between. The CDR3 is 14 amino acids. The CDR3 loop is CSARPGGRGNEQFF. In nucleotides, the CDR3 is TGCAGTGCTAGACCCGGGGGCAGGGGCAATGAGCAGTTCTTC.

This clonotype has a handful of counts. This chain connects TRBV5-1 to TRBJ1-5; the D gene is possibly TRBD1 (6 bases). The CDR3 sequence is 14 residues long. Germline-derived CDR1 and CDR2 are SGHRS and YFSETQ. V dropped 4 bases and J dropped 2 bases, with 10 bases sitting between them. The DNA of the CDR3 is TGCGCCAGCAGCAAGGGGGTGGGCAATCAGCCCCAGCATTTT. This translates into CASSKGVGNQPQHF.

The chain recombines TRBV5-1 with TRBJ1-1; 12 nucleotides line up with TRBD1. V lost 5 bases and J lost 4; bases outside the gene matches: 18. CDR1 SGHRS and CDR2 YFSETQ come from the germline V gene. This CDR3 spans 19 amino acids. The CDR3 loop reads CASSTGTGGSRFGGTEAFF. CDR3 nucleotides: TGCGCCAGCAGTACCGGGACAGGGGGCTCAAGGTTTGGAGGCACTGAAGCTTTCTTT.

The gene calls are TRBV6-2 or TRBV6-3 and TRBJ2-7; 8 bases agree with TRBD1. Per the germline V gene, CDR1 is MNHEY and CDR2 is SVGEGT. The V and J ends lost 6 bases and 6 bases, in that order; junction bases with no gene match: 7. The length of the CDR3 is 13 residues. The CDR3 reads CASSFQGAREQYV. The CDR3 DNA sequence: TGTGCCAGCAGCTTTCAGGGGGCCCGCGAGCAGTACGTC.

The V gene is TRBV20-1, the J gene TRBJ2-1, with D unclear. The germline V gene has CDR1 DFQATT and CDR2 SNEGSKA (reference sequence). The CDR3 is made up of 15 amino acids. V dropped 1 base and J dropped 2 bases, with 12 bases sitting between them. Here the CDR3 DNA reads TGCAGTGCTAGAGGACGCAGAGGAGCCTACAATGAGCAGTTCTTC. Protein product: CSARGRRGAYNEQFF.

This sequence joins TRBV29-1 and TRBJ2-3; D could derive from TRBD1 or TRBD2 (5 bases each). The CDR3 totals 14 residues. Germline CDR1 and CDR2: SQVTM and ANQGSEA. Trimming removed 6 bases at V and 2 bases at J, with 15 bases between. The CDR3 nucleotides are TGCAGCGTAAGGTGGCGAGGGGACACAGATACGCAGTATTTT. Translated, it gives CSVRWRGDTDTQYF.

The chain combines TRBV12-3 or TRBV12-4 with TRBJ1-2; D gene ambiguous. CDR3 size: 13 residues. V was cut by 6 bases and J by 4 bases, with 12 bases left in between. As DNA, the CDR3 is TGTGCCAGCAGCCGGGGTCGGTTCTATGGCTACACCTTC. This gives the protein CASSRGRFYGYTF.

The CDR3 DNA follows: TGTGCCAGCAGCCGCGGGGGGGCCCGGACCGGGGAGCTGTTTTTT. This sequence encodes CASSRGGARTGELFF. This sequence joins TRBV7-3 and TRBJ2-2, with 9 bases lining up with TRBD2. The junction had 6 bases not matched to a gene; V was cut back by 5 bases and J by 5 bases. The CDR3 contains 15 residues. Germline lookup yields CDR1 SGHTA and CDR2 FQGTGA.

The chain is built from TRBV28 and TRBJ2-3; D may match TRBD1 or TRBD2 (6 bases each). V was pared by 6 bases and J by 4 bases, with 17 bases between. The CDR3 is 15 amino acids. CDR1 MDHEN and CDR2 SYDVKM come from the germline V gene. CDR3 DNA sequence: TGTGCCAGCAGCCGACAACCGAGGGGGGCAGATACGCAGTATTTT. Protein product: CASSRQPRGADTQYF.

This clonotype was seen ten or more times. The gene calls are TRBV4-1 and TRBJ2-3; 10 bases map to TRBD2. This CDR3 contains 17 residues. J gave up 3 bases and V 4 bases, and 10 bases lay outside the gene matches. Germline lookup yields CDR1 MGHRA and CDR2 YSYEKL. CDR3 coding DNA: TGCGCCAGCAGCCTTGGAACCGGGACTAGCGCGACAGATACGCAGTATTTT. Encoded protein: CASSLGTGTSATDTQYF.